The next 11 T cell receptor beta chains were all read from a single sample in a study of regulatory T cells in long-lasting Graves disease. Stated time point: persistent/refractory GD, antithyroid drugs over 5 years with positive TRAb. PBMCs were the source of the RNA used for TCR sequencing. CDR3-region Arm-PCR and iRepertoire HTBI primers produced the TCR beta libraries. TCRdb used MiXCR to reprocess the multiplex PCR reads, holding one entry per CDR3 protein. The sample yields 650,000 to 850,000 distinct CDR3 sequences, around 30% seen once. The specimen comprised peripheral blood mononuclear cells (PBMCs), sampled when the disease was refractory, from a patient treated with antithyroid drugs. Receptors were obtained from a female donor with Graves disease.

J is TRBJ1-1 and V is TRBV3-1, with 8 bases fitting TRBD1. V lost 0 bases and J lost 8; bases outside the gene matches: 8. The CDR3 totals 15 residues. Germline CDR1 and CDR2: LGHDT and YNNKEL (reference sequence). In nucleotides, the CDR3 is TGTGCCAGCAGCCAAGATGGGCGACAGGGGCCCGAAGCTTTCTTT. Protein product: CASSQDGRQGPEAFF.

This clonotype was detected many times. This chain uses TRBV6-2 or TRBV6-3 with TRBJ2-7; D uncertain. Per the germline V gene, CDR1 is MNHEY and CDR2 is SVGEGT. The CDR3 contains 16 residues. The ends were cut back, 0 bases at V and 6 bases at J, with 18 bases in the middle. CDR3 amino acids: CASSYSRSYRVCEQYF. The CDR3 bases are TGTGCCAGCAGTTACTCGAGATCCTACAGAGTTTGCGAGCAGTACTTC.

Ten or more counts support this clonotype. The chain recombines TRBV5-1 with TRBJ1-6; the match to TRBD1 covers 7 bases. Germline V gene sequence: CDR1 SGHRS, CDR2 YFSETQ. The V and J ends lost 0 bases and 10 bases, in that order; junction bases with no gene match: 1. The CDR3 consists of 13 residues. The CDR3 nucleotides read TGCGCCAGCAGCTTGGCAGGGGGATCACCCCTCCACTTT. Translating it yields CASSLAGGSPLHF.

This clonotype turned up a few times. The V gene is TRBV11-2, the J gene TRBJ1-1; the D is unclear. Trimming took 7 bases from V and 0 from J, leaving 9 bases between them. CDR3 length: 13 amino acids. Per germline, CDR1 SGHAT and CDR2 FQNNGV. In nucleotides, the CDR3 is TGTGCCAGCAACGTCGGAGTGAACACTGAAGCTTTCTTT. Protein product: CASNVGVNTEAFF.

The chain combines TRBV28 with TRBJ1-1; 8 nucleotides align to TRBD1. The CDR3 has 16 amino acids. V lost 5 bases and J lost 5; bases outside the gene matches: 13. In germline, CDR1 is MDHEN, CDR2 SYDVKM. CDR3 in amino acids: CASSPRTGRLRTEAFF. As DNA, the CDR3 is TGTGCCAGCAGTCCCCGGACAGGGCGGCTCAGGACTGAAGCTTTCTTT.

This clonotype has just a few counts. CDR3: CASSLTSGTQINEQFF. For the CDR3, the DNA is TGTGCCAGCAGCTTAACATCCGGGACTCAAATCAATGAGCAGTTCTTC. The genes are TRBV7-2 and TRBJ2-1, with D perhaps TRBD2 (6 bases). V dropped 2 bases and J dropped 6 bases, with 17 bases sitting between them. This CDR3 has 16 residues. The germline V gene encodes CDR1 SGHTA and CDR2 FQGNSA.

This clonotype was counted many times. V and J are TRBV11-2 and TRBJ2-5; 14 bases line up with TRBD2. Germline CDR1 SGHAT, CDR2 FQNNGV. The junction had 11 bases not matched to a gene; V was cut back by 3 bases and J by 5 bases. This CDR3 region has 18 residues. The CDR3, as DNA: TGTGCCAGCAGCTTCCGACTAGCGGGAGGGCCTAATGATGAGACCCAGTACTTC. This translates into CASSFRLAGGPNDETQYF.

The chain joins TRBV12-3 or TRBV12-4 to TRBJ2-5; the match to TRBD2 covers 14 bases. This CDR3 has 16 residues. V trimming: 4 bases; J trimming: 5 bases; junction bases outside the gene matches: 6. CDR3 protein: CASSYGLAGGGETQYF. CDR3 DNA: TGTGCCAGCAGTTACGGACTAGCGGGAGGAGGGGAGACCCAGTACTTC.

V usage is TRBV20-1 and J usage is TRBJ1-6; 7 bases agree with TRBD1. Germline V gene lookup returns CDR1 DFQATT and CDR2 SNEGSKA (reference sequence). Trimming took 3 bases from V and 8 from J; bases not matched to a gene: 4. This CDR3 has 13 amino acids. CDR3 sequence: CSARTGLDSPLHF. For the CDR3, the DNA is TGCAGTGCTAGGACAGGGTTAGATTCACCCCTCCACTTT.

This clonotype was recorded at least ten times. CDR3 sequence reads: CASRESGRSYEQYF. In DNA, the CDR3 is TGTGCCAGCAGGGAATCGGGCCGTTCCTACGAGCAGTACTTC. The chain links TRBV28 to TRBJ2-7; D call uncertain. CDR1 is MDHEN and CDR2 is SYDVKM in the germline V gene. The CDR3 runs to 14 residues. V gave up 6 bases and J gave up 1 base, with 13 bases separating them.

This clonotype was seen repeatedly, ten times or more. J is TRBJ2-2 and V is TRBV6-2 or TRBV6-3, with a possible D match to TRBD1 (5 bases). Germline CDR1 and CDR2: MNHEY and SVGEGT. This CDR3 comprises 15 residues. V was cut by 0 bases and J by 4 bases, with 9 bases left in between. DNA of the CDR3: TGTGCCAGCAGTTACTCGACAGCAGCCACCGGGGAGCTGTTTTTT. This encodes CASSYSTAATGELFF.